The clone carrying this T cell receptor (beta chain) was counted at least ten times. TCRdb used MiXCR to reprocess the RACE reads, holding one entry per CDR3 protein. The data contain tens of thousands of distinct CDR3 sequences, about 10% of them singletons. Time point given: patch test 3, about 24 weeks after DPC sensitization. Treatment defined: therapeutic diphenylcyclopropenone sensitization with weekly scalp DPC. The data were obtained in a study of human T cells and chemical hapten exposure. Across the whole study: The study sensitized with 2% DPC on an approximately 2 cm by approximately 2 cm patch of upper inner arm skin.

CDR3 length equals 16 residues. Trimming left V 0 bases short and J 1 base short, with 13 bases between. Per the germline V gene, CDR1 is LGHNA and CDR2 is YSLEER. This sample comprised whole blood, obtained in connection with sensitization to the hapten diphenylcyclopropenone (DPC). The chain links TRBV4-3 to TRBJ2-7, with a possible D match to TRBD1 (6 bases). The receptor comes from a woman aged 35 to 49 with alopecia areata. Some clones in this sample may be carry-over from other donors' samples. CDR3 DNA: TGCGCCAGCAGCCAAGATATCGGGACACCTTCCTACGAGCAGTACTTC. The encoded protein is CASSQDIGTPSYEQYF.